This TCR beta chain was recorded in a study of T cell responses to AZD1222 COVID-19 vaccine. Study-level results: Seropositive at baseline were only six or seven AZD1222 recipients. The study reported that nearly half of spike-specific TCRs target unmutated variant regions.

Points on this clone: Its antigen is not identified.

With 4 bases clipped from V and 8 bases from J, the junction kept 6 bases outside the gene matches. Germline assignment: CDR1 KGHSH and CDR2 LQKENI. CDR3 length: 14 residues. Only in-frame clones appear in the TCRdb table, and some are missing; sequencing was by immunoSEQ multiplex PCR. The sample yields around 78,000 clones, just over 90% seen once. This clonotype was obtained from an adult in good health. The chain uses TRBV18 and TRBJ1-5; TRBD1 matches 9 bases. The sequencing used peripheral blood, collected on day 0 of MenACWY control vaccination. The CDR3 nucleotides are TGTGCCAGCTCACGGGACAGGGACATTGAGCCCCAGCATTTT. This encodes CASSRDRDIEPQHF.